This TCR beta chain was identified in a study of T cell responses to AZD1222 COVID-19 vaccine. Whole-study context: Analysis merged second doses at about 4 or about 12 weeks. Study-level findings and limits: Clonal diversity was possibly underestimated, and the donors were mostly white British, with more females. As reported, nearly half of all spike-specific TCRs target variant regions that are unmutated. Spike-specific TCR breadth and depth both grew after two AZD1222 doses.

Germline CDR1 reads SGHAT; CDR2 reads FQNNGV. V was clipped by 5 bases and J by 10 bases, with 12 bases between them. The CDR3 runs to 12 residues. A remark on this clone: Its cognate antigen is unknown.

The method was immunoSEQ multiplex PCR; TCRdb's version includes in-frame clones alone and lacks a portion of them. This sample has approximately 190,000 clones, with 90% to 95% found just once. This chain links TRBV11-2 with TRBJ2-1; D might be TRBD1 (5 bases). This TCR was sampled from an adult in good health. The sample was peripheral blood, taken on day 0 of AZD1222 vaccination. The CDR3 loop reads CASSKQVAEQFF. The DNA for the CDR3 is TGTGCCAGCAGCAAACAGGTTGCCGAGCAGTTCTTC.